This T cell receptor beta chain was captured by sequencing in a study of blood T cell repertoires in COVID-19. Study details: Material from acute and convalescent COVID-19 was sourced from the United States, Italy and Spain. T cells, B-cell-depleted T cells, or PBMCs provided the cDNA or gDNA that served as material.

Patients in Seattle were enrolled during active infection, then followed longitudinally. Trimming removed 5 bases at V and 1 base at J, with 8 bases between. The CDR3 consists of 13 residues. Per the study methods: Reference gene primer amplification yielded estimated nucleated cell counts. TCRdb's table, derived via immunoSEQ multiplex PCR, lists solely in-frame clones and lacks some. For V, J and clone size, that table is used; D and trimming come from the DNA. The repertoire includes around 170,000 clones, roughly 81% of them detected once, and over 9.5% sits in the top ten. Sequenced input: peripheral blood. This chain links TRBV12-3 or TRBV12-4 with TRBJ1-2; a possible D gene is TRBD1 (5 bases). The clonotype was recovered from a woman aged 80 or older with COVID-19, enrolled during active disease. The CDR3 coding sequence is TGTGCCAGCAGTCCGACAGTTAACTATGGCTACACCTTC. Translated, it gives CASSPTVNYGYTF.